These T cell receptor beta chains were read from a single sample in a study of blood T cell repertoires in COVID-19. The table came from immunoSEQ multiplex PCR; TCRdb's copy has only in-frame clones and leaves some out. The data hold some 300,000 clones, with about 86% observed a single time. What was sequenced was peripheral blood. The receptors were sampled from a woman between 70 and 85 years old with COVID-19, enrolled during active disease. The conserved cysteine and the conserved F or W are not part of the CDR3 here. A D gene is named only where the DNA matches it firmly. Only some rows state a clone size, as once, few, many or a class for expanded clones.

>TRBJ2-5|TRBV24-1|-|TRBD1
ATSEPGTGPEETQY
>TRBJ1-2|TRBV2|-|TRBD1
ASSEESGTARHT
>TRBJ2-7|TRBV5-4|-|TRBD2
ASSTLSGETYEQY
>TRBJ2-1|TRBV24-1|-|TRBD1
ATSDFGTGSYEQF
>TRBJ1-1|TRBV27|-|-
ASSQGSGAF
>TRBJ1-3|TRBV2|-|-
ASLPDSGNTIY
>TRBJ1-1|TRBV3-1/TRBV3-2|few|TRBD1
ASSYRQGAGAF
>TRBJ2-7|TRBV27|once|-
ASSAYYEQY
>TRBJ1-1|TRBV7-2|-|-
ASSLARRSEAF
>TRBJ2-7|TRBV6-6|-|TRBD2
ASGLAGGGEQY
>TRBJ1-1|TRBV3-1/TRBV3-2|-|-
ASSPRRVGAEAF
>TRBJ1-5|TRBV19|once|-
ASSMTGGFNQPQH
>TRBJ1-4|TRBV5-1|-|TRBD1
ASSEQGQNEKLF
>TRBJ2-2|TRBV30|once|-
AWSTGNTGELF